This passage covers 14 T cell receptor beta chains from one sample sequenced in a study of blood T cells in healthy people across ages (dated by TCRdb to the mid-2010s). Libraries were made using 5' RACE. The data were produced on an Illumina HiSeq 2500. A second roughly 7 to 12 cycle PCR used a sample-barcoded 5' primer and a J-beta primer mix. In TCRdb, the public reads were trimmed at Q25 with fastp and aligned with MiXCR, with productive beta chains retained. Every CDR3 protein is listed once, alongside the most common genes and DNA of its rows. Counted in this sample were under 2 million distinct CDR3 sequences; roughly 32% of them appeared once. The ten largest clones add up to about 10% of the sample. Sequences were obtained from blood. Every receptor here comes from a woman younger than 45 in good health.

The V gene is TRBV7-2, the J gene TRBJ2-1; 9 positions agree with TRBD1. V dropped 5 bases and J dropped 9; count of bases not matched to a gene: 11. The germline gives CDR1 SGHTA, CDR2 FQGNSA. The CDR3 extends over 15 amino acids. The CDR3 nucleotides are TGTGCCAGCAGCCCGGGACAGGGCGGTATCGGTGAGCAGTTCTTC. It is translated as CASSPGQGGIGEQFF.

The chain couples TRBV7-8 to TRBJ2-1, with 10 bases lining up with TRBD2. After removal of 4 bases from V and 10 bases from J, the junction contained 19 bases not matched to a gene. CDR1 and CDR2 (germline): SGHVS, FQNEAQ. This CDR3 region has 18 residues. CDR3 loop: CASSSRYPGAGGPGEQFF. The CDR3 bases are TGTGCCAGCAGCTCACGATATCCGGGAGCGGGGGGGCCAGGGGAGCAGTTCTTC.

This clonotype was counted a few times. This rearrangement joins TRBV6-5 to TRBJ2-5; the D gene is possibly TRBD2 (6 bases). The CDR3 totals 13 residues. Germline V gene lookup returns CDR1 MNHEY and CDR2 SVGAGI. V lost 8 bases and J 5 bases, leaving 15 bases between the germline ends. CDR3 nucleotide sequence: TGTGCCAGCGGGGACGGGGGAGGTGAGACCCAGTACTTC. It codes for CASGDGGGETQYF.

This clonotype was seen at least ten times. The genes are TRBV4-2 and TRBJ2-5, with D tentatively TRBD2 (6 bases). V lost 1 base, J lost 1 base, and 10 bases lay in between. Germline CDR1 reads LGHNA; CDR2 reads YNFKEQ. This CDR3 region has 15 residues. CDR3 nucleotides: TGTGCCAGCAGCCAAGGGGGACTTGTCCAAGAGACCCAGTACTTC. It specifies CASSQGGLVQETQYF.

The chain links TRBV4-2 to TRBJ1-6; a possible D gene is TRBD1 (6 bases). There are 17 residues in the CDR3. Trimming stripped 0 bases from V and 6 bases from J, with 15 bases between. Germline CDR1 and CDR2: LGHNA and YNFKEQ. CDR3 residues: CASSQDSLGQSNSPLHF. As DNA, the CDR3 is TGTGCCAGCAGCCAAGATAGTTTGGGACAAAGTAATTCACCCCTCCACTTT.

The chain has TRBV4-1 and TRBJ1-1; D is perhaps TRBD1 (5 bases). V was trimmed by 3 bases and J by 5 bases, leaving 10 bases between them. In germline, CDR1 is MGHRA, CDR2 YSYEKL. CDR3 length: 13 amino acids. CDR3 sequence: CASSHFGGTEAFF. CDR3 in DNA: TGCGCCAGCAGCCATTTTGGGGGTACTGAAGCTTTCTTT.

The chain's CDR3 is CASTPVPGNTEAFF. The CDR3 region has the DNA TGTGCCAGCACCCCCGTGCCGGGGAACACTGAAGCTTTCTTT. This chain connects TRBV6-1 to TRBJ1-1; no clear D gene. CDR1 is MNHNS, CDR2 SASEGT, per germline. This CDR3 is built from 14 residues. V lost 7 bases to trimming and J lost 1 base, with 13 bases between them.

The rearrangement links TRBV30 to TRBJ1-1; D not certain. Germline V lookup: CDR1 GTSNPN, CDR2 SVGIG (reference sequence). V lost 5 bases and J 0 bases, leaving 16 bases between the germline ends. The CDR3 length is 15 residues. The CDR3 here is CAWAGFSNMNTEAFF. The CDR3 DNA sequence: TGTGCCTGGGCGGGATTTTCTAACATGAACACTGAAGCTTTCTTT. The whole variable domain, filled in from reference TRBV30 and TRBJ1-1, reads SQTIHQWPATLVQPVGSPLSLECTVEGTSNPNLYWYRQAAGRGLQLLFYSVGIGQISSEVPQNLSASRPQDRQFILSSKKLLLSDSGFYLCAWAGFSNMNTEAFFGQGTRLTVV.

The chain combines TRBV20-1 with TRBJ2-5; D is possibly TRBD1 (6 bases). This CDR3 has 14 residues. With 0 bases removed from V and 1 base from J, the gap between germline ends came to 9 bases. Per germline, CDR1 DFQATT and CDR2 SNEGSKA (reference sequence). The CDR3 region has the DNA TGCAGTGCTAGAGAGGCAGGGGTCCAAGAGACCCAGTACTTC. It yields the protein CSAREAGVQETQYF.

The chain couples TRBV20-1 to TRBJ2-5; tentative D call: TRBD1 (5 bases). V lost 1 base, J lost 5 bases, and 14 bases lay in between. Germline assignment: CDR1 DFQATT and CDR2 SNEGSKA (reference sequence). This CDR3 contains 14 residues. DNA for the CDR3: TGCAGTGCTAGAGCCACTTGGGGCGCGGAGACCCAGTACTTC. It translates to CSARATWGAETQYF.

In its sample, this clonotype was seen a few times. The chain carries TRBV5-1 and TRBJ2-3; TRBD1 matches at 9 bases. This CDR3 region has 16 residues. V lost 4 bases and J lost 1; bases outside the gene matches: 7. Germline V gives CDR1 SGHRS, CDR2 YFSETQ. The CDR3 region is CASSQGTGWGTDTQYF. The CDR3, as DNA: TGCGCCAGCAGCCAAGGGACAGGGTGGGGCACAGATACGCAGTATTTT.

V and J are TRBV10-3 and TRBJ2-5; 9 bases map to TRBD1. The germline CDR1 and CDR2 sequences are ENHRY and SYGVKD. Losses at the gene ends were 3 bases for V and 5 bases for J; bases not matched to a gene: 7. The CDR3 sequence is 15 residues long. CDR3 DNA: TGTGCCATCAGTGACCTGGGACAGGGTCTTGAGACCCAGTACTTC. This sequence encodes CAISDLGQGLETQYF.

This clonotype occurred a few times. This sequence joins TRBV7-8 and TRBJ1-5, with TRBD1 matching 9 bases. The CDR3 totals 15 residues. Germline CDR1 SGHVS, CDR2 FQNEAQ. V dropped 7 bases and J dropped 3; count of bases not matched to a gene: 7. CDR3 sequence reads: CASTSGTGTNQPQHF. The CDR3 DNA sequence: TGTGCCAGCACGTCCGGGACAGGGACCAATCAGCCCCAGCATTTT.

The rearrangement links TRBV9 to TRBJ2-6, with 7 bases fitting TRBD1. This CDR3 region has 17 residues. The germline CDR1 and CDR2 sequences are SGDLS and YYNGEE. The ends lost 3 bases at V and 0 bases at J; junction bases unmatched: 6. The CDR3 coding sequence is TGTGCCAGCAGCGCGACAGGGTACCCCTCTGGGGCCAACGTCCTGACTTTC. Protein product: CASSATGYPSGANVLTF.